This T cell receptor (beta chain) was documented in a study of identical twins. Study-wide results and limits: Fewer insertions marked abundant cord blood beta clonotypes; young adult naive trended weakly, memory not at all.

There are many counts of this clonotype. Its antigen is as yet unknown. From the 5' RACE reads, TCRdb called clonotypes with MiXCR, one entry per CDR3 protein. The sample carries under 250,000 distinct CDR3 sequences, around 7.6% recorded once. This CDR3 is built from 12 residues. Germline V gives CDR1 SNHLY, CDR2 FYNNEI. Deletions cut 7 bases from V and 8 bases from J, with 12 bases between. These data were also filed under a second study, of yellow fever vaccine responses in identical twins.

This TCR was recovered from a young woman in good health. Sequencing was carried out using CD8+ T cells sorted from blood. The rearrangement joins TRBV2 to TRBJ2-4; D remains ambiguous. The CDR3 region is CASKGGADIQYF. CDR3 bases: TGTGCCAGCAAGGGCGGAGCAGACATTCAGTACTTC. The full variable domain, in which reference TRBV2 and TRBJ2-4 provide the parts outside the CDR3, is EPEVTQTPSHQVTQMGQEVILRCVPISNHLYFYWYRQILGQKVEFLVSFYNNEISEKSEIFDDQFSVERPDGSNFTLKIRSTKLEDSAMYFCASKGGADIQYFGAGTRLSVL.